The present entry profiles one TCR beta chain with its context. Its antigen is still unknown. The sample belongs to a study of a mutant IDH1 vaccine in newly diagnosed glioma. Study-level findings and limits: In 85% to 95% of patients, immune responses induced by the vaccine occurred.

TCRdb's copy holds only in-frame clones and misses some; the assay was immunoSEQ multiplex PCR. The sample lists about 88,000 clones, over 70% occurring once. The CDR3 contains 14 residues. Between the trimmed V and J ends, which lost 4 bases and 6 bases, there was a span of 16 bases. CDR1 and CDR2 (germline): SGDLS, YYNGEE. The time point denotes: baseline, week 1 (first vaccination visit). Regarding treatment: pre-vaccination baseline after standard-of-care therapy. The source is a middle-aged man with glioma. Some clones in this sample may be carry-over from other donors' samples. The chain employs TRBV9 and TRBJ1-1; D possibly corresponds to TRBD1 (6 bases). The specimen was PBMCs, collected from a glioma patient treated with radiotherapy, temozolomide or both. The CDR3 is CASSIGGLTSEAFF. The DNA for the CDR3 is TGTGCCAGCAGCATAGGGGGGCTGACGTCTGAAGCTTTCTTT. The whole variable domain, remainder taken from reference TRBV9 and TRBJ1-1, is DSGVTQTPKHLITATGQRVTLRCSPRSGDLSVYWYQQSLDQGLQFLIQYYNGEERAKGNILERFSAQQFPDLHSELNLSSLELGDSALYFCASSIGGLTSEAFFGQGTRLTVV.